This is a list of T cell receptor beta chains from one sample in a study of cytomegalovirus exposure and HLA in healthy donors. TCRdb's copy holds only in-frame clones and misses some; the assay was immunoSEQ multiplex PCR. The sample has more than 30,000 clones, less than 75% seen once. The sample was PBMCs. All receptors come from a man aged 35 to 55 in good health and CMV-seropositive. CDR3s include the opening cysteine and the closing phenylalanine or tryptophan. The order of the fields is clone size, J gene, V gene, D gene, CDR3 DNA, CDR3 protein. D genes are given only for firm matches. Part of the rows lack a size; the others show once, few, many or a class for expanded clones.

>NA|TRBJ1-6|TRBV7-9|NA
TGTGCCAGCAGCACAATCTCCTATAATTCACCCCTCCACTTT
CASSTISYNSPLHF
>NA|TRBJ2-1|TRBV5-1|NA
TGCGCCAGCAGCTTGGTAGCGCCAAGCTCCTACAATGAGCAGTTCTTC
CASSLVAPSSYNEQFF
>NA|TRBJ2-3|TRBV6-1|NA
TGTGTCAGCAGTGAACGTGGGGGACTTCGCACAGATACGCAGTATTTT
CVSSERGGLRTDTQYF
>NA|TRBJ1-2|TRBV7-9|NA
NA
CASSFAPGSTF
>few|TRBJ2-3|TRBV11-2|TRBD2
TGTGCCAGCAGCTATCTAGTAGGACTAGCGGGGGGGGCAGATACGCAGTATTTT
CASSYLVGLAGGADTQYF
>few|TRBJ1-5|TRBV28|TRBD1
TGTGCCAGCAGTCGGGACAGGGCAGGAAATCAGCCCCAGCATTTT
CASSRDRAGNQPQHF
>NA|TRBJ2-7|TRBV10-3|TRBD1
TGTGCCATCCGACCCGGGACAGGGATGTACGAGCAGTACTTC
CAIRPGTGMYEQYF
>few|TRBJ2-3|TRBV7-2|TRBD2
TGTGCCAGCAGCCCCTGGCGGGGAGGGTCTGATACGCAGTATTTT
CASSPWRGGSDTQYF
>NA|TRBJ2-5|TRBV5-6|TRBD1
TGTGCCAGCAGCCAGACAGGGGACGGACAGACCCAGTACTTC
CASSQTGDGQTQYF
>few|TRBJ2-1|TRBV11-3|TRBD1
TGTGCCAGCAGCTTCGACAGGGCGTACAATGAGCAGTTCTTC
CASSFDRAYNEQFF
>NA|TRBJ2-4|TRBV5-6|TRBD1
TGTGCCAGCAGCTACAGGGGGCCTGGCAAAAACATTCAGTACTTC
CASSYRGPGKNIQYF
>NA|TRBJ2-7|TRBV2|NA
TGTGCCAGCAGTACCTGGACAGACTACGAGCAGTACTTC
CASSTWTDYEQYF
>once|TRBJ1-1|TRBV15|NA
TGTGCCACCAGCAGAATACAGGGAGCCCTTGAAGCTTTCTTT
CATSRIQGALEAFF
>NA|TRBJ2-1|TRBV13|TRBD1
TGTGCCAGCAGCTTAGGCCTGAGACAGGGACCTTACAATGAGCAGTTCTTC
CASSLGLRQGPYNEQFF
>once|TRBJ2-5|TRBV2|NA
TGTGCCAGCAGCCCCAGCGGGGAGACCCAGTACTTC
CASSPSGETQYF
>NA|TRBJ1-4|TRBV5-5|TRBD1
TGTGCCAGCAGCCTGACAGGGGGCAGGACTAATGAAAAACTGTTTTTT
CASSLTGGRTNEKLFF
>NA|TRBJ2-5|TRBV27|TRBD2
TGTGCCAGCAGTAGTGGGACTAGCGGGGGGGCCGTGACCCAGTACTTC
CASSSGTSGGAVTQYF
>NA|TRBJ1-1|TRBV5-6|TRBD1
TGTGCCAGCAGCCCGCCTGGGACAGCACTTGAAGCTTTCTTT
CASSPPGTALEAFF
>NA|TRBJ1-1|TRBV14|NA
TGTGCCAGCAGCCAAGGGTACAGGCCGAACACTGAAGCTTTCTTT
CASSQGYRPNTEAFF
>NA|TRBJ2-7|TRBV25-1|NA
TGTGCCAGCAGTGAAAGTGCACAGGGTCAGTACGAGCAGTACTTC
CASSESAQGQYEQYF
>NA|TRBJ2-7|TRBV19|TRBD1
TGTGCCAGTAGTATAGGGACAGGGGGATACGAGCAGTACTTC
CASSIGTGGYEQYF
>NA|TRBJ1-2|TRBV28|TRBD1
TGTGCCAGCAGGGAGGGGGCAATGGTTGGCTACACCTTC
CASREGAMVGYTF
>NA|TRBJ2-3|TRBV4-2|TRBD2
TGTGCCAGCAGCCAAGAGGGCGGGGGGATGAATACGCAGTATTTT
CASSQEGGGMNTQYF
>NA|TRBJ2-5|TRBV18|NA
TGTGCCAGCTCACCAGGGGGCCGAGAGACCCAGTACTTC
CASSPGGRETQYF
>NA|TRBJ1-1|TRBV27|NA
TGTGCCAGCAGTTTTCGTTGGAACACTGAAGCTTTCTTT
CASSFRWNTEAFF
>NA|TRBJ2-3|TRBV10-3|TRBD2
TGTGCCATCAGTGAAGGCGCTAGCGGGGGCCGGAGCACAGATACGCAGTATTTT
CAISEGASGGRSTDTQYF
>NA|TRBJ1-5|TRBV19|NA
TGTGCCAGTAGCAGGGATTTTAGCAATCAGCCCCAGCATTTT
CASSRDFSNQPQHF
>NA|TRBJ1-4|TRBV23-1|NA
TGCGCCAGATTCTCGACAGCAACTAATGAAAAACTGTTTTTT
CARFSTATNEKLFF
>few|TRBJ1-3|TRBV2|NA
TGTGCCAGCAGATCTTACAGCTCTGGAAACACCATATATTTT
CASRSYSSGNTIYF